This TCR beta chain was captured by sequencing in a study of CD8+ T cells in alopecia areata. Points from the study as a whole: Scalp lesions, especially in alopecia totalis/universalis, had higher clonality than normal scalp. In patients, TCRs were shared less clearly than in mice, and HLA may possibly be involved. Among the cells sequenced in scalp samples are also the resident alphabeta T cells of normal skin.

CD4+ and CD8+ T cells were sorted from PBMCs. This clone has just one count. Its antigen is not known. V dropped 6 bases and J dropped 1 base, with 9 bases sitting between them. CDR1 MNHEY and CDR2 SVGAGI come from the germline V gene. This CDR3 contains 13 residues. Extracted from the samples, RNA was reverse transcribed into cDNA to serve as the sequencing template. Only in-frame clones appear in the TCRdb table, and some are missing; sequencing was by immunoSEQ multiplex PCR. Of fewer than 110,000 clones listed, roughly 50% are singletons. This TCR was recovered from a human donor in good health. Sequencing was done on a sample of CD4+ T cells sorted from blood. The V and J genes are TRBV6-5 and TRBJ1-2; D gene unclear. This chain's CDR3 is CASRPRSNYGYTF. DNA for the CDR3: TGTGCCAGCAGGCCGAGAAGTAACTATGGCTACACCTTC.